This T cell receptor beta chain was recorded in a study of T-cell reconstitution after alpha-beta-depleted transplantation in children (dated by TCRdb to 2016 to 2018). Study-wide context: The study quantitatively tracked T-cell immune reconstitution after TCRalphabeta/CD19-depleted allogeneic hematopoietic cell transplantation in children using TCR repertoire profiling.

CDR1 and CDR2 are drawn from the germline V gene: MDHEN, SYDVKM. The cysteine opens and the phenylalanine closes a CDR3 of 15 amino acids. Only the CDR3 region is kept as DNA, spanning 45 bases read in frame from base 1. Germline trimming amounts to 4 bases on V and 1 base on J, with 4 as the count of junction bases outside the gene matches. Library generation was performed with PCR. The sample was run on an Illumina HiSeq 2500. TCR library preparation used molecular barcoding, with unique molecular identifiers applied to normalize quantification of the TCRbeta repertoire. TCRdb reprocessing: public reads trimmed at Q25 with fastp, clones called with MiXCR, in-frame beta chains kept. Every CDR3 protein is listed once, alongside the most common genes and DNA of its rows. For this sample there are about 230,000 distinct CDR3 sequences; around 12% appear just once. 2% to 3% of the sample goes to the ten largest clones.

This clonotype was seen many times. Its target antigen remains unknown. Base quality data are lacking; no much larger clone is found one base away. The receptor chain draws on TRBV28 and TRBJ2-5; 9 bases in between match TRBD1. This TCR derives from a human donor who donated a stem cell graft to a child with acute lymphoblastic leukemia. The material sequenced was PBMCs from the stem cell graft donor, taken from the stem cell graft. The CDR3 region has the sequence CASSSNRGRQETQYF. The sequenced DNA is TGTGCCAGCAGTTCGAACAGGGGGCGCCAAGAGACCCAGTACTTC.